One and the same sample provided the 9 T cell receptor beta chains below, sequenced in a study of regulatory T cells in long-lasting Graves disease. Libraries of TCR beta came from iRepertoire HTBI primers plus Arm-PCR of CDR3 regions. MiXCR, applied by TCRdb to the multiplex PCR reads, yields one record per CDR3 protein. This table holds about 660,000 distinct CDR3 sequences, 25% to 35% found once. Sample time point: persistent/refractory GD, antithyroid drugs over 5 years with positive TRAb. PBMC-derived RNA was used for the TCR library. The source was peripheral blood mononuclear cells (PBMCs), collected when the disease was refractory, from a patient treated with antithyroid drugs. The source of these receptors is a female donor with Graves disease.

J is TRBJ1-5 and V is TRBV12-3 or TRBV12-4; D gene ambiguous. The V end lost 3 bases, the J end lost 7 bases, and 13 bases lay between the germline ends. The CDR3 length is 14 residues. CDR3 bases: TGTGCCAGCAGTTTGGCGGGGAATGGGCAGCCCCAGCATTTT. This sequence encodes CASSLAGNGQPQHF.

CDR3 loop: CASSQELAGARVSGYTF. In nucleotides, the CDR3 is TGTGCCAGCAGCCAAGAGCTAGCAGGGGCGCGGGTTTCTGGCTACACCTTC. The chain combines TRBV3-1 with TRBJ1-2; D is perhaps TRBD1 (6 bases). The CDR3 is 17 residues long. Germline loops: CDR1 LGHDT, CDR2 YNNKEL (reference sequence). V was cut by 0 bases and J by 7 bases, with 21 bases left in between.

The sample holds a few counts of this clonotype. The chain links TRBV28 to TRBJ1-1, with D possibly being TRBD1 (6 bases). The CDR3 has 16 residues. The V gene's germline CDR1 is MDHEN and CDR2 SYDVKM. V lost 5 bases to trimming and J lost 0 bases, with 16 bases between them. CDR3 coding DNA: TGTGCCAGCAGTCCCCCAGTAGGACAGCTGAACACTGAAGCTTTCTTT. Its protein is CASSPPVGQLNTEAFF.

This clonotype was counted a few times. The chain links TRBV7-9 to TRBJ1-2; D possibly corresponds to TRBD1 (5 bases). Germline-derived CDR1 and CDR2 are SEHNR and FQNEAQ (reference sequence). Trimming cost V 5 bases and J 8 bases, with 15 bases left between them. This CDR3 spans 13 amino acids. CDR3 residues: CASSPTVPEGYTF. Here the CDR3 DNA reads TGTGCCAGCAGCCCGACAGTCCCCGAAGGCTACACCTTC.

This clonotype was seen only a few times. The genes are TRBV5-4 and TRBJ2-7; D may match TRBD1 or TRBD2 (6 bases each). CDR1 SGHNT and CDR2 YYREEE come from the germline V gene (reference sequence). V was shortened by 0 bases and J by 5 bases, with 18 bases between the two germline ends. The CDR3 is made up of 16 amino acids. CDR3 sequence reads: CASSLGGAGPEHEQYF. DNA of the CDR3: TGTGCCAGCAGCTTGGGGGGGGCGGGACCAGAACACGAGCAGTACTTC.

This clonotype was detected a few times. This chain joins TRBV6-2 or TRBV6-3 and TRBJ2-4; the D gene is possibly TRBD1 (5 bases). CDR3 size: 16 residues. Germline loops: CDR1 MNHEY, CDR2 SVGEGT. V was cut by 3 bases and J by 0 bases, with 12 bases left in between. This CDR3 reads CASSYETAIAKNIQYF. CDR3 DNA sequence: TGTGCCAGCAGTTATGAGACAGCTATAGCCAAAAACATTCAGTACTTC.

In its sample, this clonotype was seen many times. This chain connects TRBV7-2 to TRBJ1-3, with D uncertain. From germline, CDR1 is SGHTA and CDR2 FQGNSA. CDR3 length: 14 residues. V was pared by 1 base and J by 3 bases, with 7 bases between. CDR3 region: CASSLGSGGNTIYF. The CDR3 DNA is TGTGCCAGCAGCTTAGGCTCAGGTGGAAACACCATATATTTT.

The chain is built from TRBV6-1 and TRBJ2-2; possibly TRBD1 for D (5 bases). Trimming took 8 bases from V and 7 from J, leaving 17 bases between them. CDR1 MNHNS and CDR2 SASEGT come from the germline V gene. The length of the CDR3 is 14 residues. DNA for the CDR3: TGTGCCAGCGGAGAGGACCAGGGTCACGGGGAGCTGTTTTTT. Residues: CASGEDQGHGELFF.

This chain links TRBV15 with TRBJ2-2, with 7 bases that match TRBD2. The germline V gene encodes CDR1 LNHNV and CDR2 YYDKDF (reference sequence). The CDR3 sequence is 17 residues long. The junction had 9 bases not matched to a gene; V was cut back by 0 bases and J by 5 bases. DNA for the CDR3: TGTGCCACCAGCAGAGACTTGCCGGGAGGATATACCGGGGAGCTGTTTTTT. Its protein is CATSRDLPGGYTGELFF.